This is a list of T cell receptor beta chains from one sample in a study of T cells in Graves' hyperthyroidism and ophthalmopathy. TCRdb used MiXCR to reprocess the multiplex PCR reads, holding one entry per CDR3 protein. The sample carries some 420,000 distinct CDR3 sequences, roughly 13% recorded once. Sequenced: blood. The source is a woman between 18 and 29 years old with Graves' hyperthyroidism. Both conserved end residues are part of each CDR3. D genes are given only for firm matches. Clone size is stated in some rows and not others, as once, few, many or a class when expanded.

>few|TRBV18|.|TRBJ2-7
CASSPQMSASYEQYF
TGTGCCAGCTCACCCCAGATGAGCGCCTCCTACGAGCAGTACTTC
>many|TRBV27|.|TRBJ2-7
CASSSHTPQRYLSYEQYF
TGTGCCAGCAGTAGTCATACCCCTCAGCGGTACCTTTCCTACGAGCAGTACTTC
>many|TRBV12-3/TRBV12-4|.|TRBJ1-2
CASRPTGRNYGYTF
TGTGCCAGCAGACCGACAGGTAGAAACTATGGCTACACCTTC
>many|TRBV2|TRBD1|TRBJ1-5
CASSGGQGGNQPQHF
TGTGCCAGCAGTGGGGGACAGGGGGGAAATCAGCCCCAGCATTTT
>few|TRBV20-1|.|TRBJ2-2
CSAKASPGELFF
TGCAGTGCTAAAGCCTCCCCCGGGGAGCTGTTTTTT
>few|TRBV6-1|.|TRBJ2-7
CASSQRALSYEQYF
TGTGCCAGCAGTCAAAGGGCTCTTTCCTACGAGCAGTACTTC
>many|TRBV11-1|TRBD2|TRBJ2-1
CASSLVPTGTRGYEQFF
TGTGCCAGCAGCTTAGTCCCCACCGGGACTAGAGGCTATGAGCAGTTCTTC
>.|TRBV15|.|TRBJ2-7
CATSRDPGIGYEQYF
TGTGCCACCAGCAGAGATCCGGGGATAGGTTACGAGCAGTACTTC
>many|TRBV7-2|TRBD2|TRBJ2-3
CASSFRRSGSYTQYF
TGTGCCAGCAGCTTTAGGCGTAGCGGGAGTTATACGCAGTATTTT
>many|TRBV10-3|.|TRBJ2-7
CAISESGDINSYEQYF
TGTGCCATCAGTGAGTCAGGGGACATCAACTCCTACGAGCAGTACTTC
>few|TRBV19|TRBD2|TRBJ2-2
CASSISGTNTGELFF
TGTGCCAGTAGTATTAGCGGGACTAACACCGGGGAGCTGTTTTTT
>many|TRBV6-2/TRBV6-3|.|TRBJ1-1
CASSQDSPEAFF
TGTGCCAGCAGTCAGGACAGTCCTGAAGCTTTCTTT
>many|TRBV27|TRBD2|TRBJ2-4
CASSPRSSGIIGNIQYF
TGTGCCAGCAGTCCCAGAAGTAGCGGGATAATTGGAAACATTCAGTACTTC
>many|TRBV11-2|.|TRBJ2-1
CASSPGFFEQFF
TGTGCCAGCAGCCCCGGTTTCTTTGAGCAGTTCTTC
>few|TRBV12-5|.|TRBJ2-7
CARPGGPGEGAEQYF
TGTGCTAGACCGGGTGGGCCAGGGGAAGGGGCCGAGCAGTACTTC
>few|TRBV11-2|TRBD2|TRBJ2-1
CASSLVFAGGYNEQFF
TGTGCCAGCAGCTTAGTCTTTGCGGGAGGGTACAATGAGCAGTTCTTC
>many|TRBV20-1|TRBD1|TRBJ2-7
CSATGQGSSYEQYF
TGCAGTGCTACCGGACAGGGAAGCTCCTACGAGCAGTACTTC
>many|TRBV20-1|TRBD2|TRBJ2-7
CSAGGAGGSSYEQYF
TGCAGTGCAGGGGGGGCGGGAGGTAGTTCCTACGAGCAGTACTTC
>many|TRBV28|.|TRBJ1-5
CASSLLKGAGQPQHF
TGTGCCAGCAGTTTATTGAAGGGTGCCGGGCAGCCCCAGCATTTT
>many|TRBV20-1|TRBD2|TRBJ2-7
CSATGHGGDYEQYF
TGCAGTGCCACGGGTCACGGGGGGGACTACGAGCAGTACTTC